This T cell receptor beta chain was documented in a study of beta chain features in type 1 diabetes. Notes on the study in general: Across all four CD4+ subsets, people with type 1 diabetes showed modestly shorter TCRB CDR3s. Patients with type 1 diabetes showed fewer VDJ junction insertions and more deletions.

CDR1 and CDR2 from the germline V gene are LGHNA and YSLEER. The trim removed 0 bases at V and 5 bases at J, leaving 8 bases unmatched. CDR3 length equals 16 residues. This clone was seen many times. The antigen is unknown. All of the isolated RNA was reverse transcribed, so expressed TCRB transcripts were sequenced. Clones were sequenced by immunoSEQ multiplex PCR, and TCRdb holds only the in-frame ones, with some missing. This table has fewer than 450,000 clones, roughly 13% appearing once. Sequences were obtained from naive CD4+ T cells from blood. This sequence joins TRBV4-3 and TRBJ2-5; 8 bases fit TRBD1. The receptor's source is a woman aged 18 to 35 with type 1 diabetes. In nucleotides, the CDR3 is TGCGCCAGCAGCCAAGAAACCGGGACAGGACGTGAGACCCAGTACTTC. Translation gives CASSQETGTGRETQYF.